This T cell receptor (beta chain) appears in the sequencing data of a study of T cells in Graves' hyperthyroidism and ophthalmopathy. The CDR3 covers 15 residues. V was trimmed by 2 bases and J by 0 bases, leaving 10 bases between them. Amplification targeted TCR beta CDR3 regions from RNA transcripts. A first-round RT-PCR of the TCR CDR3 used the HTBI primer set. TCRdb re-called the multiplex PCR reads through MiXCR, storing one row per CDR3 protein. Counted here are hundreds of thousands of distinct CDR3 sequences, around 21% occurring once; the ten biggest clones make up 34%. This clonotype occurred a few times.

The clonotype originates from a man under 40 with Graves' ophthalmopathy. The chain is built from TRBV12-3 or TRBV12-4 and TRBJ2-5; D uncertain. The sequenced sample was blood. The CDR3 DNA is TGTGCCAGCAGTTTACTTTTGAGGAACCAAGAGACCCAGTACTTC. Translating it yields CASSLLLRNQETQYF.